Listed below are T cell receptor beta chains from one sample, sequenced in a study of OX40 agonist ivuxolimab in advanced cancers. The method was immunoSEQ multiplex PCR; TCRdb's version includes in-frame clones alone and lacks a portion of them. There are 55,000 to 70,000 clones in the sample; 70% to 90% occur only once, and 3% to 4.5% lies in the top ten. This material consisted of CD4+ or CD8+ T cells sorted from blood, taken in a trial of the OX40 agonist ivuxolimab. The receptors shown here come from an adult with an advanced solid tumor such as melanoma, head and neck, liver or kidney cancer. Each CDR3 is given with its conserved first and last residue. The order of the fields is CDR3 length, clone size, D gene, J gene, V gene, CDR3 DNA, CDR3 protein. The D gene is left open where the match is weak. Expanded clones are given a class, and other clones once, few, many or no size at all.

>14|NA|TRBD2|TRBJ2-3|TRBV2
TGTGCCGCTCAACTAGCGTTTTCATCGGATACGCAGTATTTT
CAAQLAFSSDTQYF
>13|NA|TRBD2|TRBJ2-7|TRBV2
TGTGCCAGCGCGCGGGAGGGCCCTGACGAGCAGTACTTC
CASAREGPDEQYF
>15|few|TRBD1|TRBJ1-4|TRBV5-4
TGTGCCAGCAGTTCCTGGGACAGGGAAGGTGAAAAACTGTTTTTT
CASSSWDREGEKLFF
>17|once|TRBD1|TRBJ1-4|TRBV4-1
TGCGCCATCGGTATGACAGGGCAGGGAGGAACTAATGAAAAACTGTTTTTT
CAIGMTGQGGTNEKLFF
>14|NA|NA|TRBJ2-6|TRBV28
TGTGCCAGCAGCGTTCGAGCTGGGGCCAACGTCCTGACTTTC
CASSVRAGANVLTF
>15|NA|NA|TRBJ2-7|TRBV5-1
TGCGCCAGCAGCTTGGGAACAGGGGGGGCATACGAGCAGTACTTC
CASSLGTGGAYEQYF
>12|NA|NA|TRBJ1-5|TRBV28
TGTGCCAGCAGCGGTAGCAATCAGCCCCAGCATTTT
CASSGSNQPQHF
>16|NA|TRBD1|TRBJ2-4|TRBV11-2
TGTGCCAGCAGCTTAGGACAGGGTACAGCCAAAAACATTCAGTACTTC
CASSLGQGTAKNIQYF
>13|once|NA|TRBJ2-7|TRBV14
TGTGCCAGCAGCCAAGGGACAGACTACGAGCAGTACTTC
CASSQGTDYEQYF
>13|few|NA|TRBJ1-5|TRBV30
TGTGCCTGGACAAGAGGGGGCAATCAGCCCCAGCATTTT
CAWTRGGNQPQHF
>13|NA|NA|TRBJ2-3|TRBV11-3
TGTGCCAGCAGCACCGGTCGGCGGGATACGCAGTATTTT
CASSTGRRDTQYF
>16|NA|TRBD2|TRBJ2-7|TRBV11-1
TGTGCCAGCAGCTTAGTTGTCGGGGGACTACTTGTCGAGCAGTACTTC
CASSLVVGGLLVEQYF
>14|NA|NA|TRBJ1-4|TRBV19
TGTGCCAGTAGTTTAGGACGTCAGACTCGAAAACTGTTTTTT
CASSLGRQTRKLFF
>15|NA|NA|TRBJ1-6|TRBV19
TGTGCCAGTAGTACCTCGAGGGGGGGGAATTCACCCCTCCACTTT
CASSTSRGGNSPLHF
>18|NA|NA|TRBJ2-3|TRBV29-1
TGCAGCGTTGAGCTTTCTCGGTCATATTCAGTGGGCACAGATACGCAGTATTTT
CSVELSRSYSVGTDTQYF
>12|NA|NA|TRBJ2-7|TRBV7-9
TGTGCCAGCAGCTTAAGGGGGTACGAGCAGTACTTC
CASSLRGYEQYF
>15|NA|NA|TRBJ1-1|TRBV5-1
TGCGCCAGCAGCTTGGAAGGGCCAGGTCGCACTGAAGCTTTCTTT
CASSLEGPGRTEAFF
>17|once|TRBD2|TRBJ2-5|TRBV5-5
TGTGCCAGCACCGCGCCGGGACTAGCGGGAGGAGTTGAGACCCAGTACTTC
CASTAPGLAGGVETQYF
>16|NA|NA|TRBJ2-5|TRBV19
TGTGCCAGTAGTTCCCCCTCAGGGGCGGAGGAAGAGACCCAGTACTTC
CASSSPSGAEEETQYF
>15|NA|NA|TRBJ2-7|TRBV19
TGTGCCAGTAGTAAAGAGGGACAAAACTATTACGAGCAGTACTTC
CASSKEGQNYYEQYF
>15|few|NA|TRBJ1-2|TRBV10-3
TGTGCCATCAGTGAGTCAGGTTCAGGGTCCTATGGCTACACCTTC
CAISESGSGSYGYTF
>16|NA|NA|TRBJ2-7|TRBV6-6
TGTGCCAGCAGTTATTATGCGTCTAGCGATGCCTACGAGCAGTACTTC
CASSYYASSDAYEQYF
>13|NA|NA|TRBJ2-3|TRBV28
TGTGCCAGCAGTACGGGAGTTACAGATACGCAGTATTTT
CASSTGVTDTQYF
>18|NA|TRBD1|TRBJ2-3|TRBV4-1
TGCGCCAGCAGCCAAGACCCCAGGGGGCAGGGATGGACAGATACGCAGTATTTT
CASSQDPRGQGWTDTQYF
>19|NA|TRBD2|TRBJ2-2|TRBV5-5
TGTGCCAGCAGCCTGCCGGCGGGACTAGCGTTAAGGCACACCGGGGAGCTGTTTTTT
CASSLPAGLALRHTGELFF
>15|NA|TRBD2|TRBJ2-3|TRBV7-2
TGTGCCAGCAGCTTAGAGCGGGAGAGGACAGATACGCAGTATTTT
CASSLERERTDTQYF
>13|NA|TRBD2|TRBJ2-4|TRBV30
TGTGCCTGGAGTCGGGACGGGGAGGGCATTCAGTACTTC
CAWSRDGEGIQYF
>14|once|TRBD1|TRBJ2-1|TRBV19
TGTGCCAGTAGTAAACAGGGGGCATACAATGAGCAGTTCTTC
CASSKQGAYNEQFF
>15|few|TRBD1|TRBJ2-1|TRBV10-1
TGCGCCAGCAGATCGGGACAGGGTGCCTACAATGAGCAGTTCTTC
CASRSGQGAYNEQFF
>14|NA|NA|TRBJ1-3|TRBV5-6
TGTGCCAGCAGCTTGATCCGACTTGGAAACACCATATATTTT
CASSLIRLGNTIYF
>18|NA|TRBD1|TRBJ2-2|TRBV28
TGTGCCACCAACAAGAGGTTCGGGACAGGACATAACACCGGGGAGCTGTTTTTT
CATNKRFGTGHNTGELFF